The present T cell receptor (beta chain) was sequenced within a study of T cells in Graves' hyperthyroidism and ophthalmopathy. This clonotype was recorded at least ten times. RNA transcripts were the template for amplifying TCR beta CDR3 regions. A first-round RT-PCR of the TCR CDR3 used the HTBI primer set. TCRdb analysed the multiplex PCR reads with MiXCR anew, one entry per CDR3 protein. Of roughly 170,000 distinct CDR3 sequences in the sample, 17% are singletons; the top ten hold roughly 32%. Germline assignment: CDR1 LGHDT and CDR2 YNNKEL (reference sequence). The length of the CDR3 is 13 residues. V was pared by 3 bases and J by 8 bases, with 13 bases between.

J is TRBJ1-2 and V is TRBV3-1; D unclear. The receptor was isolated from a woman between 45 and 60 years old with Graves' hyperthyroidism. What was sequenced was blood. In DNA form, the CDR3 reads TGTGCCAGCAGCCATCTCGGCGCTGGGGGCTACACCTTC. Its translation: CASSHLGAGGYTF.